A single sample is the source of the 18 T cell receptor beta chains below, sequenced in a study of shared clonotypes between healthy human individuals. Sequenced by immunoSEQ multiplex PCR; TCRdb stores in-frame clones only, minus some. The profile shows about half a million clones, over 70% of them singletons. The specimen sequenced was PBMCs. The receptor source for this set is a woman aged 35 to 49 in good health. Some clones in this sample may be carry-over from other donors' samples.

As concerns this clone: A far larger clone differs by one base, so this is likely a read error. The sample contains more than one DNA sequence encoding this CDR3. The J gene is TRBJ2-6, the V gene TRBV28; no clear D gene. Germline loops: CDR1 MDHEN, CDR2 SYDVKM. This CDR3 has 15 amino acids. The CDR3 coding sequence is TGCGCCAGCAGTCCGGCCCTGTCTGGGGCCAACGTCCTGACTTTC. Residues: CASSPALSGANVLTF. Filled out from reference TRBV28 and TRBJ2-6, the complete variable domain reads DVKVTQSSRYLVKRTGEKVFLECVQDMDHENMFWYRQDPGLGLRLIYFSYDVKMKEKGDIPEGYSVSREKKERFSLILESASTNQTSMYLCASSPALSGANVLTFGAGSRLTVL.

The chain employs TRBV6-4 and TRBJ2-1, with TRBD2 as a possible D gene (5 bases). The CDR3 extends over 15 amino acids. Germline-derived CDR1 and CDR2 are MRHNA and SNTAGT. Deletions cut 3 bases from V and 4 bases from J, with 13 bases between. In DNA form, the CDR3 reads TGTGCCAGCAGTGAAGGCAGCGGAGAATACAATGAGCAGTTCTTC. Protein sequence: CASSEGSGEYNEQFF.

The chain is built from TRBV5-4 and TRBJ2-1; possible D gene TRBD1, 5 bases. Germline V gene lookup returns CDR1 SGHNT and CDR2 YYREEE (reference sequence). The CDR3 is made up of 13 amino acids. The V and J ends lost 4 bases and 8 bases respectively, with 13 bases between them. The CDR3, as DNA: TGTGCCAGCAGCCGGAACCAGGGTTATGAGCAGTTCTTC. Translated, it gives CASSRNQGYEQFF.

The rearrangement uses TRBV7-2 and TRBJ2-3, with 9 bases matching TRBD2. Losses at the gene ends were 2 bases for V and 4 bases for J; bases not matched to a gene: 4. The V gene's germline CDR1 is SGHTA and CDR2 FQGNSA. This CDR3 spans 15 amino acids. CDR3 in amino acids: CASSLTSGPSDTQYF. DNA for the CDR3: TGTGCCAGCAGCTTAACTAGCGGGCCGTCAGATACGCAGTATTTT.

The genes are TRBV2 and TRBJ1-1; 8 positions match TRBD1. With V trimmed by 6 bases and J by 4 bases, 10 bases remained unmatched. Germline CDR1 reads SNHLY; CDR2 reads FYNNEI. This CDR3 has 15 residues. The CDR3, as DNA: TGTGCCAGCAGCCCCACCCAGGGGGCGGGCACTGAAGCTTTCTTT. It codes for CASSPTQGAGTEAFF.

The chain uses TRBV5-4 and TRBJ2-1; D gene ambiguous. This CDR3 comprises 15 residues. Germline values: CDR1 SGHNT, CDR2 YYREEE (reference sequence). V dropped 2 bases and J dropped 0 bases, with 9 bases sitting between them. This CDR3 reads CASSFYQSSYNEQFF. CDR3 nucleotide sequence: TGTGCCAGCAGCTTTTATCAGAGCTCCTACAATGAGCAGTTCTTC.

Note on this clone: A read error is likely here: a far larger clone is one base away. V gene TRBV6-6 combines with J gene TRBJ1-1, with D hard to call. The V end lost 5 bases, the J end lost 1 base, and 14 bases lay between the germline ends. The CDR3 runs 15 residues. The V gene's germline CDR1 is MNHNY and CDR2 SVGAGI (reference sequence). The CDR3 bases are TGTGCCAGCAGTACGAGTGAGGGAGGGAACACTGAAGCTTTCTTT. Translated: CASSTSEGGNTEAFF.

J is TRBJ1-5 and V is TRBV19; D unresolved. Looked up from germline, CDR1 is LNHDA and CDR2 is SQIVND (reference sequence). Trimming took 5 bases from V and 2 from J, leaving 10 bases between them. This CDR3 region has 14 residues. The CDR3 protein is CASSPRHGNQPQHF. The DNA of the CDR3 is TGTGCCAGTAGTCCACGACACGGCAATCAGCCCCAGCATTTT.

A remark on this clone: A far larger clone lies a single base away; this is likely a read error. The V and J genes are TRBV30 and TRBJ2-5; TRBD2 matches at 13 bases. V was clipped by 2 bases and J by 7 bases; unmatched bases: 1. The CDR3 runs 13 residues. In germline, CDR1 is GTSNPN, CDR2 SVGIG (reference sequence). The chain's CDR3 is CAWSRLAGGTQYF. Here the CDR3 DNA reads TGTGCCTGGAGTCGACTAGCGGGAGGGACCCAGTACTTC.

Note on this clone: A far larger clone is only one base removed, so a read error is likely. The chain is built from TRBV4-1 and TRBJ1-1, with D possibly matching TRBD1 (5 bases). CDR3 size: 15 residues. CDR1 MGHRA and CDR2 YSYEKL come from the germline V gene. The CDR3 loop is CASSPFSGDGTEALF. In nucleotides, the CDR3 is TGCGCCAGCAGCCCGTTCAGCGGGGACGGCACTGAAGCTCTCTTT.

This clone was recorded many times. The gene calls are TRBV28 and TRBJ1-1; D gene unclear. CDR1 and CDR2 from the germline V gene are MDHEN and SYDVKM. This CDR3 comprises 12 residues. The V gene lost 3 bases and the J gene lost 10 bases, with 12 bases spanning the gap. The CDR3 DNA reads as TGTGCCAGCAGTTTGACCCCAAAGCGAGCTTTCTTT. This codes for CASSLTPKRAFF.

This clone was detected only once. This chain links TRBV18 with TRBJ1-1; D unresolved. The CDR3 has 14 amino acids. The V gene's germline CDR1 is KGHSH and CDR2 LQKENI. Trimming stripped 4 bases from V and 0 bases from J, with 9 bases between. CDR3 residues: CASSQSQLNTEAFF. CDR3 in DNA: TGTGCCAGCTCACAGTCACAGCTGAACACTGAAGCTTTCTTT.

The chain links TRBV11-2 to TRBJ1-2; D might be TRBD1 (6 bases). Trimming cost V 1 base and J 7 bases, with 10 bases left between them. Germline V CDR1 and CDR2: SGHAT, FQNNGV. The CDR3 sequence is 13 residues long. CDR3 nucleotides: TGTGCCAGCAGCTTAGCACAGGGAGGTGGCTACACCTTC. As protein: CASSLAQGGGYTF.

This chain joins TRBV7-9 and TRBJ1-1; 9 bases align to TRBD1. V shed 6 bases and J 6 bases; nucleotides not matched to a gene: 14. The CDR3 extends over 16 amino acids. Germline V lookup: CDR1 SEHNR, CDR2 FQNEAQ (reference sequence). CDR3 residues: CASRKIGTGLSAEAFF. The CDR3 DNA reads TGTGCCAGCAGGAAGATCGGGACAGGGCTGTCCGCTGAAGCTTTCTTT.

This clone was recorded only once. The chain recombines TRBV10-3 with TRBJ1-1; a weak D match, TRBD1 (6 bases). V was cut by 5 bases and J by 4 bases, with 14 bases left in between. This CDR3 spans 14 amino acids. Looked up from germline, CDR1 is ENHRY and CDR2 is SYGVKD. The CDR3 region has the DNA TGTGCCATCAGTTTCGAGGGGGGTGCCACTGAAGCTTTCTTT. Translation: CAISFEGGATEAFF.

The V gene is TRBV19, the J gene TRBJ2-7, with D hard to call. The V and J ends lost 6 bases and 2 bases respectively, with 17 bases between them. The CDR3 is 15 residues long. Germline V gene data show CDR1 as LNHDA and CDR2 as SQIVND (reference sequence). Written as DNA, the CDR3 is TGTGCCAGTAGCTCCACCCGGGTGTCGACCTACGAGCAGTACTTC. Encoded protein: CASSSTRVSTYEQYF.

The chain uses TRBV7-2 and TRBJ2-1, with TRBD2 identical over 8 bases. Trimming took 2 bases from V and 5 from J; bases not matched to a gene: 5. The CDR3 runs to 15 residues. CDR1 SGHTA and CDR2 FQGNSA come from the germline V gene. CDR3 nucleotide sequence: TGTGCCAGCAGCTTAAAGGTAGCGGGAAACAATGAGCAGTTCTTC. Its protein product is CASSLKVAGNNEQFF.

About this clone: With only one base between it and a far larger clone, this is likely a read error. The chain has TRBV30 and TRBJ1-1; D remains unclear. The CDR3 is 18 residues long. Germline loops: CDR1 GTSNPN, CDR2 SVGIG (reference sequence). Between the trimmed V and J ends, which lost 2 bases and 0 bases, there was a span of 22 bases. CDR3 in DNA: TGTGCCTGGAGTCCCTTCGGCTTGGGTGGGTTAGTGAACACTGAAGCTTTCTTT. Its protein is CAWSPFGLGGLVNTEAFF.